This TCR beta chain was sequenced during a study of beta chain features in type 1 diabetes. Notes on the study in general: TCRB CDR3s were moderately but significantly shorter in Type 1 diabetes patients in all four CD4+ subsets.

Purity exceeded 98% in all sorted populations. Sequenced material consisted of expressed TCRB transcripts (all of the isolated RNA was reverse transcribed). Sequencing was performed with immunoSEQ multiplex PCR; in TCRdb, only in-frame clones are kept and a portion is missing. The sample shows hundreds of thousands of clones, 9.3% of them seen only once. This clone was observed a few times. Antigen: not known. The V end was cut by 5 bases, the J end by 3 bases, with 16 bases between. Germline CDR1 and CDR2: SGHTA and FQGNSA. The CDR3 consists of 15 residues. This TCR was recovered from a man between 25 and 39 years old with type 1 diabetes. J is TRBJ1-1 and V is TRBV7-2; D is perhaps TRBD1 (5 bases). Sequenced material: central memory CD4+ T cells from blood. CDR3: CASSTQGMGDTEAFF. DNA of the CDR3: TGTGCCAGCAGCACCCAAGGGATGGGGGACACTGAAGCTTTCTTT.